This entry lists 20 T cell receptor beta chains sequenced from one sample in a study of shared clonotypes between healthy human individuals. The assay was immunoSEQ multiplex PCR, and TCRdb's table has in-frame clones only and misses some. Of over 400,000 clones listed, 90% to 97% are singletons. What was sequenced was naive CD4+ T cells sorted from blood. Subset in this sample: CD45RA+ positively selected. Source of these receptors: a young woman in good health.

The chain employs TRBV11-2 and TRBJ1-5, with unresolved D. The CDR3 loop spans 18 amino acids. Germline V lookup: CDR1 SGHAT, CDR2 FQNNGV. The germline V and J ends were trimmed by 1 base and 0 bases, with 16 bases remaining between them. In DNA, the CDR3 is TGTGCCAGCAGCTTAGGCCTATTAAACAGCTATAGCAATCAGCCCCAGCATTTT. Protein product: CASSLGLLNSYSNQPQHF.

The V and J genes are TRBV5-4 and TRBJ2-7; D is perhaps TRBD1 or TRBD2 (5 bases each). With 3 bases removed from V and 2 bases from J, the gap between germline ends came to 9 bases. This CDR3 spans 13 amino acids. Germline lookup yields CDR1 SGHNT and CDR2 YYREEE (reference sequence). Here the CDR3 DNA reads TGTGCCAGCAGCTGGGACCTCACCTACGAGCAGTACTTC. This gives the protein CASSWDLTYEQYF.

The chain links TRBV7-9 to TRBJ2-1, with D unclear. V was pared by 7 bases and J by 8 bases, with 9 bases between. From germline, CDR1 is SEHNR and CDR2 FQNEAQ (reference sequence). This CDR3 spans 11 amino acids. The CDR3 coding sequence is TGTGCCAGCACCTCTCCCCATGAGCAGTTCTTC. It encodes CASTSPHEQFF.

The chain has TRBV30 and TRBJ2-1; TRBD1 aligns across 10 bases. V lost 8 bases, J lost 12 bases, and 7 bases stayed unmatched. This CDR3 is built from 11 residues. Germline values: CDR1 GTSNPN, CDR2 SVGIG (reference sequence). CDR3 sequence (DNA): TGTGCCGTAGGACAGGGGGGGGTGCAGTTCTTC. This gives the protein CAVGQGGVQFF.

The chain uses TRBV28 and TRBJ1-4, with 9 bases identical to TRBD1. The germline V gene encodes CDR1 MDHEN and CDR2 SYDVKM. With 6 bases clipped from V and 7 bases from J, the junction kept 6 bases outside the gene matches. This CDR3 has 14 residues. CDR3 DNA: TGTGCCAGCAGGCCGGGACAGGGCCTTGAAAAACTGTTTTTT. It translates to CASRPGQGLEKLFF.

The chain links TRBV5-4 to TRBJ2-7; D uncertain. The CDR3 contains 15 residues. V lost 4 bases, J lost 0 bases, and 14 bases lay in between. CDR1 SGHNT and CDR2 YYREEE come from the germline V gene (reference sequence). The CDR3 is CASSPSLARSYEQYF. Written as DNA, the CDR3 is TGTGCCAGCAGCCCCTCACTTGCGCGCTCCTACGAGCAGTACTTC. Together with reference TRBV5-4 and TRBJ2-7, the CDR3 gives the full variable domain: ETGVTQSPTHLIKTRGQQVTLRCSSQSGHNTVSWYQQALGQGPQFIFQYYREEENGRGNFPPRFSGLQFPNYSSELNVNALELDDSALYLCASSPSLARSYEQYFGPGTRLTVT.

DNA of the CDR3: TGTGCCAGCAGCTTAGTGTTGGCCACCGGGGAGCTGTTTTTT. It translates to CASSLVLATGELFF. This chain connects TRBV11-3 to TRBJ2-2; D is uncertain. Germline assignment: CDR1 SGHNT and CDR2 YENEEA. The CDR3 is 14 amino acids. Between the trimmed V and J ends, which lost 1 base and 4 bases, there was a span of 7 bases.

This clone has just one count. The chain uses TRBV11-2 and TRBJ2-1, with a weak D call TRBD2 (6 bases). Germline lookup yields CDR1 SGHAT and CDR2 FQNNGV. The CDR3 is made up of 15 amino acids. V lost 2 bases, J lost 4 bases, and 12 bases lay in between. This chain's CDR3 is CASSLSLADYNEQFF. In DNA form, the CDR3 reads TGTGCCAGCAGCTTATCACTAGCAGATTACAATGAGCAGTTCTTC. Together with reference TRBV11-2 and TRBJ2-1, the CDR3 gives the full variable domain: EAGVAQSPRYKIIEKRQSVAFWCNPISGHATLYWYQQILGQGPKLLIQFQNNGVVDDSQLPKDRFSAERLKGVDSTLKIQPAKLEDSAVYLCASSLSLADYNEQFFGPGTRLTVL.

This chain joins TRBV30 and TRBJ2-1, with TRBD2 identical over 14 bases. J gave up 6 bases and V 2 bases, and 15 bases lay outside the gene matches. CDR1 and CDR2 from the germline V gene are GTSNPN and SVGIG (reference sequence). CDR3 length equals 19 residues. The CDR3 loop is CAWSSKARKTSGGGNEQFF. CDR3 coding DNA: TGTGCCTGGAGTTCTAAGGCGCGGAAGACTAGCGGGGGGGGCAATGAGCAGTTCTTC.

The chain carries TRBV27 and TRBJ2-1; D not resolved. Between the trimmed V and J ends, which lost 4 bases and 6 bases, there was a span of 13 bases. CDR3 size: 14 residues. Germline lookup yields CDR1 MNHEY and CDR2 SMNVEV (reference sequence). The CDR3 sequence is CASSSSPAANEQFF. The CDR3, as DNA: TGTGCCAGCAGTTCCTCCCCCGCAGCCAATGAGCAGTTCTTC.

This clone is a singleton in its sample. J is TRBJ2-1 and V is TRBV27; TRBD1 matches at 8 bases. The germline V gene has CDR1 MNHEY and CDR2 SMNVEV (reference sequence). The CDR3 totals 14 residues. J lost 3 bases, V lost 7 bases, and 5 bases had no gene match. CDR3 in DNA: TGTGCCAGCATAGGGACAGGTCTCTACAATGAGCAGTTCTTC. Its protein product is CASIGTGLYNEQFF.

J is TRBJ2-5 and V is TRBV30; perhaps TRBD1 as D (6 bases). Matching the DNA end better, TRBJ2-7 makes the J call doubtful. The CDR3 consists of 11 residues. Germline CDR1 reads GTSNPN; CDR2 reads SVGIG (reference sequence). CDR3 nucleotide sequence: TGTGCCGGGGACACCGCCTACGAGCAGTACTTC. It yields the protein CAGDTAYEQYF.

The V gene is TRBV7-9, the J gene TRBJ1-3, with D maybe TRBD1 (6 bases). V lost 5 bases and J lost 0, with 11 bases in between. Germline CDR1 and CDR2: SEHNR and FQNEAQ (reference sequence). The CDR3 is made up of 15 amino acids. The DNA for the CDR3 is TGTGCCAGCAGCGCACAGGGTAGCTCTGGAAACACCATATATTTT. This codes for CASSAQGSSGNTIYF.

CDR3 DNA sequence: TGTGCCAGTAAAAGGGCCTCGAACACTGAAGCTTTCTTT. Translating gives CASKRASNTEAFF. The genes are TRBV28 and TRBJ1-1; D not certain. V shed 9 bases and J shed 1 base, with 12 bases lying between them. The CDR3 sequence is 13 residues long. Germline V CDR1 and CDR2: MDHEN, SYDVKM.

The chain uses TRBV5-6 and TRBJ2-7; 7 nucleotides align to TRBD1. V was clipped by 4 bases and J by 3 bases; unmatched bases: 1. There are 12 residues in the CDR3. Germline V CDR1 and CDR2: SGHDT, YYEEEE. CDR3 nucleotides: TGTGCCAGCAGCCCAGGGGGCTACGAGCAGTACTTC. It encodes CASSPGGYEQYF. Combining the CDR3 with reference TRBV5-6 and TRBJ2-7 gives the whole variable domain DAGVTQSPTHLIKTRGQQVTLRCSPKSGHDTVSWYQQALGQGPQFIFQYYEEEERQRGNFPDRFSGHQFPNYSSELNVNALLLGDSALYLCASSPGGYEQYFGPGTRLTVT.

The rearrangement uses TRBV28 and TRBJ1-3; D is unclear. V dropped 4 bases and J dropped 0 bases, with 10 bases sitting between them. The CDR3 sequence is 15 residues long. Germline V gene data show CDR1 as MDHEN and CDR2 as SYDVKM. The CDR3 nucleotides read TGTGCCAGCAGTTCCATGGACGCCTCTGGAAACACCATATATTTT. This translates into CASSSMDASGNTIYF.

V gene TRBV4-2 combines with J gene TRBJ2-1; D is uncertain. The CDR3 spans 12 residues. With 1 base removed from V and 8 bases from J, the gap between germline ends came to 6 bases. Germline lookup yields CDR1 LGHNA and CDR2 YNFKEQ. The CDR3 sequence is CASSQVLDEQFF. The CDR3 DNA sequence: TGTGCCAGCAGCCAAGTGTTAGATGAGCAGTTCTTC.

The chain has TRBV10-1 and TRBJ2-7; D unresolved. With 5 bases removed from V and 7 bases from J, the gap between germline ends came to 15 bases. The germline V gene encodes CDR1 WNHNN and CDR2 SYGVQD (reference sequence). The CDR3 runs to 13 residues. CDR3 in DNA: TGCGCCAGCAGTTATACATCCGATGGGGAGCAGTACTTC. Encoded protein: CASSYTSDGEQYF.

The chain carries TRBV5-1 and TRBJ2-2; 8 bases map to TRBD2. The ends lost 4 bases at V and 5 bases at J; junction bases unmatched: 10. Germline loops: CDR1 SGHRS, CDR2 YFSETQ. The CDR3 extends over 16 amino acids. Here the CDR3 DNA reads TGCGCCAGCAGCGGGACGGCTAGCGGGCGTACCGGGGAGCTGTTTTTT. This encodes CASSGTASGRTGELFF.

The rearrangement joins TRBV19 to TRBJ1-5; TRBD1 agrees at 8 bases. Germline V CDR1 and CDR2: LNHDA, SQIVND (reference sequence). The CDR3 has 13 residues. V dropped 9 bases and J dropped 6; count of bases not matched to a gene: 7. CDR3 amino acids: CASNQGAGQPQHF. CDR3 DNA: TGTGCCAGCAACCAGGGGGCGGGTCAGCCCCAGCATTTT.